Shown below are 23 T cell receptor beta chains from a single sample sequenced in a study of blood T cell repertoires in COVID-19. Using immunoSEQ multiplex PCR, the repertoire was profiled, and TCRdb retains in-frame clones only, with some absent. Of 250,000 to 400,000 clones listed, approximately 88% are singletons. Sequenced material: peripheral blood. These receptors were collected from a woman in her thirties with COVID-19, enrolled during active disease.

The rearrangement links TRBV4-2 to TRBJ2-1; D is unclear. V dropped 1 base and J dropped 0 bases, with 7 bases sitting between them. Germline V gene sequence: CDR1 LGHNA, CDR2 YNFKEQ. This CDR3 spans 15 amino acids. The DNA for the CDR3 is TGTGCCAGCAGCCAAGGACTGGCCTCCTACAATGAGCAGTTCTTC. Its translation: CASSQGLASYNEQFF.

The chain has TRBV4-3 and TRBJ2-2, with a weak D call TRBD1 (5 bases). The CDR3 consists of 15 residues. V dropped 0 bases and J dropped 2 bases, with 7 bases sitting between them. Germline lookup yields CDR1 LGHNA and CDR2 YSLEER. The DNA for the CDR3 is TGCGCCAGCAGCCAAGATAGGACAAACACCGGGGAGCTGTTTTTT. Amino acids: CASSQDRTNTGELFF.

This clone was picked up a small number of times. The J gene is TRBJ1-2, the V gene TRBV2, with D possibly being TRBD1 (5 bases). Germline CDR1 SNHLY, CDR2 FYNNEI. CDR3 length equals 13 residues. V lost 7 bases, J lost 2 bases, and 11 bases lay in between. CDR3 nucleotide sequence: TGTGCCAGCAAGGGCAGGGTGAACTATGGCTACACCTTC. It encodes CASKGRVNYGYTF.

The CDR3 coding sequence is TGTGCCAGCAGCTTCGGACTAGCGGGGGGTCTACAAGAGACCCAGTACTTC. Amino acid sequence: CASSFGLAGGLQETQYF. The V call is TRBV5-4, the J call TRBJ2-5; 14 bases line up with TRBD2. Trimming at V came to 2 bases and at J to 2 bases, leaving 5 bases not matched to a gene. The CDR3 is 17 amino acids. Germline CDR1 reads SGHNT; CDR2 reads YYREEE (reference sequence).

For this clone: Different DNA sequences within this sample yield the same CDR3. This sequence joins TRBV6-5 and TRBJ1-1, with TRBD1 identical over 7 bases. CDR1 is MNHEY and CDR2 is SVGAGI in the germline V gene. With 7 bases clipped from V and 1 base from J, the junction kept 3 bases outside the gene matches. The CDR3 runs 13 residues. The CDR3 DNA sequence: TGTGCCAGCAAGGGACAGCCGAACACTGAAGCTTTCTTT. Amino acid sequence: CASKGQPNTEAFF.

The chain carries TRBV6-5 and TRBJ2-7, with 10 bases aligning to TRBD1. The CDR3 contains 14 residues. Germline V gives CDR1 MNHEY, CDR2 SVGAGI. The ends lost 6 bases at V and 4 bases at J; junction bases unmatched: 6. This CDR3 is CASRATGGWYEQYF. CDR3 nucleotide sequence: TGTGCCAGCAGGGCGACAGGGGGCTGGTACGAGCAGTACTTC.

The rearrangement uses TRBV7-9 and TRBJ1-4; 10 bases line up with TRBD1. The J segment lost 8 bases and the V segment lost 6 bases, leaving 3 bases of the junction unmatched. CDR1 and CDR2 from the germline V gene are SEHNR and FQNEAQ (reference sequence). The CDR3 runs to 13 residues. CDR3 coding DNA: TGTGCCAGCAGGCGACAGGGGGCGGAAAAACTGTTTTTT. This translates into CASRRQGAEKLFF. The full variable domain, rest sourced from reference TRBV7-9 and TRBJ1-4, is DTGVSQNPRHKITKRGQNVTFRCDPISEHNRLYWYRQTLGQGPEFLTYFQNEAQLEKSRLLSDRFSAERPKGSFSTLEIQRTEQGDSAMYLCASRRQGAEKLFFGSGTQLSVL.

The rearrangement links TRBV7-6 to TRBJ1-5, with D unclear. The CDR3 totals 15 residues. Germline-derived CDR1 and CDR2 are SGHVS and FNYEAQ. The V end lost 1 base, the J end lost 1 base, and 8 bases lay between the germline ends. CDR3 amino acids: CASSLDSSSNQPQHF. In DNA, the CDR3 is TGTGCCAGCAGCTTAGACAGCTCCAGCAATCAGCCCCAGCATTTT.

The chain has TRBV5-1 and TRBJ1-1, with 7 bases matching TRBD1. The CDR3 loop spans 14 amino acids. Losses at the gene ends were 4 bases for V and 2 bases for J; bases not matched to a gene: 5. Per germline, CDR1 SGHRS and CDR2 YFSETQ. The CDR3 DNA reads as TGCGCCAGCAGCCTAGGGACAGCTAACACTGAAGCTTTCTTT. This translates into CASSLGTANTEAFF. The entire variable domain, with the rest obtained from reference TRBV5-1 and TRBJ1-1, is as follows: KAGVTQTPRYLIKTRGQQVTLSCSPISGHRSVSWYQQTPGQGLQFLFEYFSETQRNKGNFPGRFSGRQFSNSRSEMNVSTLELGDSALYLCASSLGTANTEAFFGQGTRLTVV.

This clone was seen only once. The V and J genes are TRBV28 and TRBJ1-4; 9 bases match TRBD1. The CDR3 sequence is 13 residues long. Germline-derived CDR1 and CDR2 are MDHEN and SYDVKM. Trimming cost V 10 bases and J 7 bases; bases outside gene matches: 7. The CDR3 sequence: CATTGGAGEKLFF. CDR3 coding DNA: TGTGCCACTACAGGGGGCGCAGGTGAAAAACTGTTTTTT.

The V gene is TRBV18, the J gene TRBJ2-1, with TRBD1 as a possible D gene (8 bases). This CDR3 has 16 amino acids. Germline values: CDR1 KGHSH, CDR2 LQKENI. Trimming left V 2 bases short and J 10 bases short, with 21 bases between. For the CDR3, the DNA is TGTGCCAGCTCACCAGACGACAGGGGAGGGGTATACGAGCAGTTCTTC. It translates to CASSPDDRGGVYEQFF.

This clone was recorded once. The chain combines TRBV24-1 with TRBJ2-3; TRBD2 might be the D (6 bases). V was shortened by 3 bases and J by 4 bases, with 10 bases between the two germline ends. This CDR3 has 14 amino acids. CDR1 KGHDR and CDR2 SFDVKD come from the germline V gene. CDR3 nucleotide sequence: TGTGCCACCAGTGATCCGCGGGACCCAGATACGCAGTATTTT. Protein: CATSDPRDPDTQYF.

The V call is TRBV2, the J call TRBJ2-5; unclear D gene. V was trimmed by 7 bases and J by 0 bases, leaving 12 bases between them. The CDR3 is 14 residues long. The germline CDR1 and CDR2 sequences are SNHLY and FYNNEI. DNA of the CDR3: TGTGCCAGCACCTACAGCTCGTACCAAGAGACCCAGTACTTC. Translating it yields CASTYSSYQETQYF.

Comment on this clone: The junction and the germline gene differ at one end; a read error may be behind it. The chain couples TRBV5-1 to TRBJ2-5, with 7 bases that match TRBD1. The V gene's germline CDR1 is SGHRS and CDR2 YFSETQ. The CDR3 spans 14 residues. CDR3 bases: TGCGCCAGCAGCATCCGACAGGGCCAAGAGACTCAGTACTTC. Encoded protein: CASSIRQGQETQYF. The full variable domain, in which reference TRBV5-1 and TRBJ2-5 provide the parts outside the CDR3, is KAGVTQTPRYLIKTRGQQVTLSCSPISGHRSVSWYQQTPGQGLQFLFEYFSETQRNKGNFPGRFSGRQFSNSRSEMNVSTLELGDSALYLCASSIRQGQETQYFGPGTRLLVL.

This clone was found once. The CDR3 bases are TGTGCCAGCAGCCGATCCGGGACTTCTAATTCACCCCTCCACTTT. It yields the protein CASSRSGTSNSPLHF. The chain is built from TRBV5-5 and TRBJ1-6, with D possibly matching TRBD1 (5 bases). The CDR3 spans 15 residues. CDR1 and CDR2 from the germline V gene are SGHKS and YYEKEE (reference sequence). V gave up 4 bases and J gave up 6 bases, with 14 bases separating them.

This chain links TRBV21-1 with TRBJ2-3; TRBD2 reflects the table's D call only, with no check against the DNA. TRBV21-1 is noted as a pseudogene. The CDR3 runs 16 residues. This chain's CDR3 is CASSKQRGPITDTQYF. CDR3 bases: TGTGCCAGCAGCAAGCAGCGGGGCCCTATCACAGATACGCAGTATTTT.

J is TRBJ1-6 and V is TRBV30; D is uncertain. The CDR3 length is 17 residues. CDR1 is GTSNPN and CDR2 is SVGIG in the germline V gene (reference sequence). The V end was cut by 0 bases, the J end by 7 bases, with 19 bases between. Written as DNA, the CDR3 is TGTGCCTGGAGTGTAAATTTGGGAGCTTACGCAAATTCACCCCTCCACTTT. Translation gives CAWSVNLGAYANSPLHF.

The DNA for the CDR3 is TGTGCCAGCAGCTCGACGGGCTATGGCTACACCTTC. Its translation is CASSSTGYGYTF. V and J are TRBV5-4 and TRBJ1-2; D not resolved. This CDR3 has 12 residues. The germline V and J ends were trimmed by 3 bases and 4 bases, with 7 bases remaining between them. Germline V gene data show CDR1 as SGHNT and CDR2 as YYREEE (reference sequence).

The CDR3 sequence is CASRPQDRRNTEAFF. The DNA for the CDR3 is TGTGCCAGCAGGCCCCAAGACAGGAGGAACACTGAAGCTTTCTTT. The chain carries TRBV6-5 and TRBJ1-1; weak D call: TRBD1 (6 bases). V lost 6 bases and J lost 1, with 15 bases in between. Germline lookup yields CDR1 MNHEY and CDR2 SVGAGI. This CDR3 is 15 amino acids long.

V usage is TRBV27 and J usage is TRBJ1-2, with D perhaps matching TRBD1 (5 bases). Germline V gene data show CDR1 as MNHEY and CDR2 as SMNVEV (reference sequence). The V gene lost 3 bases and the J gene lost 3 bases, with 11 bases spanning the gap. The CDR3 spans 14 residues. The CDR3 region has the DNA TGTGCCAGCAGTTTGGGCAGGGCTCACTATGGCTACACCTTC. Translated, it gives CASSLGRAHYGYTF.

The chain recombines TRBV19 with TRBJ1-5, with 9 bases that match TRBD1. Trimming cost V 5 bases and J 7 bases; bases outside gene matches: 3. Germline lookup yields CDR1 LNHDA and CDR2 SQIVND (reference sequence). The CDR3 is 13 amino acids. CDR3 DNA sequence: TGTGCCAGTAGTTCTGACAGGGGGCAGCCCCAGCATTTT. This codes for CASSSDRGQPQHF.

The V call is TRBV3-1 (or the pseudogene TRBV3-2), the J call TRBJ2-1; 10 bases are a match to TRBD2. V lost 0 bases and J lost 6; bases outside the gene matches: 14. CDR1 is LGHDT, CDR2 YNNKEL, per germline (reference sequence). The CDR3 has 19 amino acids. The CDR3 DNA follows: TGTGCCAGCAGCCAAGATCCGTTTGTAATACTAGCGGGGACCAATGAGCAGTTCTTC. It specifies CASSQDPFVILAGTNEQFF.

This rearrangement joins TRBV6-5 to TRBJ2-2; D not certain. The V end was cut by 1 base, the J end by 8 bases, with 14 bases between. The length of the CDR3 is 15 residues. The V gene's germline CDR1 is MNHEY and CDR2 SVGAGI. The CDR3 region is CASSYYSSRVGELFF. CDR3 nucleotides: TGTGCCAGCAGTTACTACTCGTCCCGGGTGGGGGAGCTGTTTTTT.